One and the same sample provided the 29 T cell receptor beta chains below, sequenced in a study of blood T cells in healthy people across ages. A J-beta primer mix and a sample-barcoded 5' primer were used in a second PCR of about 7 to 12 cycles. TCRdb used MiXCR to reprocess the 5' RACE reads, holding one entry per CDR3 protein. The sample consists of about 1.5 million distinct CDR3 sequences, roughly 43% of them appearing once. Sample: blood. Every receptor here comes from a woman aged 18 to 35 in good health.

The chain uses TRBV29-1 and TRBJ1-3; D perhaps matches TRBD1 (5 bases). The CDR3 runs 14 residues. Trimming pared 4 bases from V and 2 bases from J, leaving 12 bases between. The germline gives CDR1 SQVTM, CDR2 ANQGSEA. The CDR3 sequence: CSVGGREAGNTIYF. In nucleotides, the CDR3 is TGCAGCGTTGGGGGCAGGGAGGCTGGAAACACCATATATTTT.

The rearrangement uses TRBV3-1 and TRBJ1-1; 7 bases fit TRBD1. V gave up 6 bases and J gave up 2 bases; unmatched junction bases: 12. The CDR3 has 16 amino acids. Germline lookup yields CDR1 LGHDT and CDR2 YNNKEL (reference sequence). CDR3 region: CASRGGQGVLNTEAFF. The CDR3 bases are TGTGCCAGCAGGGGAGGGCAGGGGGTCCTTAACACTGAAGCTTTCTTT.

The chain is built from TRBV5-1 and TRBJ2-1; perhaps D is TRBD1 or TRBD2 (5 bases each). V was clipped by 0 bases and J by 10 bases, with 17 bases between them. Germline values: CDR1 SGHRS, CDR2 YFSETQ. There are 15 residues in the CDR3. The CDR3 region has the DNA TGCGCCAGCAGCTTGGGGGACCTTTCCCGGGACGAGCAGTTCTTC. Translating it yields CASSLGDLSRDEQFF.

The chain has TRBV4-1 and TRBJ2-5; TRBD1 matches at 8 bases. Germline trimming cut 1 base from V and 4 bases from J; bases unmatched to any gene: 8. The CDR3 totals 16 residues. The germline CDR1 and CDR2 sequences are MGHRA and YSYEKL. CDR3 region: CASSQVGLDRGETQYF. The DNA for the CDR3 is TGCGCCAGCAGCCAAGTGGGCCTAGACAGGGGAGAGACCCAGTACTTC.

In its sample, this clonotype was seen a few times. This chain connects TRBV11-1 to TRBJ2-5; D is possibly TRBD1 (5 bases). Trimming took 0 bases from V and 7 from J, leaving 15 bases between them. The CDR3 extends over 15 amino acids. Per germline, CDR1 SGHAT and CDR2 FQDESV (reference sequence). CDR3 amino acids: CASSLARAGSWTQYF. The CDR3 bases are TGTGCCAGCAGCTTAGCCCGGGCAGGGTCGTGGACCCAGTACTTC.

The gene calls are TRBV18 and TRBJ1-2; D unresolved. From germline, CDR1 is KGHSH and CDR2 LQKENI. The CDR3 covers 14 residues. Trimming removed 3 bases from V and 1 base from J, with 9 bases in between. CDR3 sequence: CASSPGPNNYGYTF. CDR3 DNA sequence: TGTGCCAGCTCACCCGGGCCAAATAACTATGGCTACACCTTC.

This clonotype was seen a few times. The chain uses TRBV4-1 and TRBJ2-3, with 11 bases matching TRBD2. V was pared by 5 bases and J by 3 bases, with 10 bases of the junction left unmatched. This CDR3 comprises 17 residues. Germline V gives CDR1 MGHRA, CDR2 YSYEKL. CDR3 loop: CASSGFYSGGATDTQYF. The CDR3 DNA sequence: TGCGCCAGCAGCGGATTTTATAGCGGGGGGGCTACAGATACGCAGTATTTT.

This clonotype has more than one count but fewer than ten. This chain links TRBV29-1 with TRBJ2-7; possibly TRBD1 for D (5 bases). CDR1 SQVTM and CDR2 ANQGSEA come from the germline V gene. The CDR3 loop spans 11 amino acids. V was trimmed by 4 bases and J by 12 bases, leaving 16 bases between them. In nucleotides, the CDR3 is TGCAGCGTTGTAAACCCCGCAGGGCGGTACTTC. It codes for CSVVNPAGRYF.

This clonotype came up once. V and J are TRBV29-1 and TRBJ1-1; TRBD1 might be the D (6 bases). CDR1 and CDR2 (germline): SQVTM, ANQGSEA. The CDR3 is 12 amino acids. V dropped 2 bases and J dropped 7 bases, with 11 bases sitting between them. The CDR3: CSVEQGRGEAFF. The CDR3 DNA reads as TGCAGCGTTGAACAGGGGCGCGGTGAAGCTTTCTTT.

This clonotype has a handful of counts. This chain uses TRBV20-1 with TRBJ1-5; tentative D call: TRBD1 (5 bases). V lost 3 bases, J lost 4 bases, and 13 bases lay in between. The CDR3 is 14 amino acids. CDR1 and CDR2 from the germline V gene are DFQATT and SNEGSKA (reference sequence). CDR3 sequence: CSARYGTANQPQHF. CDR3 DNA sequence: TGCAGTGCTAGGTACGGGACGGCAAATCAGCCCCAGCATTTT.

This clonotype was picked up a small number of times. The V call is TRBV20-1, the J call TRBJ2-5, with 10 bases fitting TRBD2. CDR1 DFQATT and CDR2 SNEGSKA come from the germline V gene (reference sequence). V shed 5 bases and J 7 bases; nucleotides not matched to a gene: 10. The CDR3 runs to 14 residues. The CDR3 coding sequence is TGCAGTGCTGCTAGCGGGAGCATTCTTGGGACCCAGTACTTC. This codes for CSAASGSILGTQYF.

V is TRBV10-3 and J is TRBJ1-1; no clear D gene. The ends were cut back, 6 bases at V and 4 bases at J, with 15 bases in the middle. Germline V gives CDR1 ENHRY, CDR2 SYGVKD. This CDR3 spans 14 amino acids. The CDR3 region is CAISPDGGLTEAFF. In nucleotides, the CDR3 is TGTGCCATCAGCCCGGACGGCGGTCTCACTGAAGCTTTCTTT.

This clonotype has only a few counts. This chain links TRBV29-1 with TRBJ2-4, with 9 positions matching TRBD1. Trimming removed 5 bases from V and 6 bases from J; junction bases left unmatched: 5. Germline V gene data show CDR1 as SQVTM and CDR2 as ANQGSEA. CDR3 size: 13 residues. The CDR3 spells CSVTGGAGNIQYF. CDR3 bases: TGCAGCGTTACAGGGGGCGCGGGAAACATTCAGTACTTC.

CDR3 protein: CASSPPVASYEQYF. As DNA, the CDR3 is TGTGCCAGCAGTCCGCCAGTCGCTTCCTACGAGCAGTACTTC. The chain employs TRBV6-2 or TRBV6-3 and TRBJ2-7, with D unclear. Germline CDR1 MNHEY, CDR2 SVGEGT. Trimming removed 5 bases at V and 1 base at J, with 12 bases between. The CDR3 is 14 residues long.

In nucleotides, the CDR3 is TGCAGTGCTAGGACGAGACAGCCTTCCGACGAGCAGTACTTC. Its translation is CSARTRQPSDEQYF. V and J are TRBV20-1 and TRBJ2-7, with a tentative D call TRBD1 (5 bases). The CDR3 has 14 amino acids. Trimming pared 3 bases from V and 5 bases from J, leaving 17 bases between. Germline assignment: CDR1 DFQATT and CDR2 SNEGSKA (reference sequence).

The V gene is TRBV29-1, the J gene TRBJ1-5; the D is unclear. Germline loops: CDR1 SQVTM, CDR2 ANQGSEA. The CDR3 has 13 residues. Between the trimmed V and J ends, which lost 4 bases and 9 bases, there was a span of 16 bases. CDR3 region: CSVGEGHYRPQHF. The DNA for the CDR3 is TGCAGCGTTGGCGAGGGTCACTATCGGCCCCAGCATTTT.

This sequence joins TRBV7-9 and TRBJ2-7, with 8 bases matching TRBD2. The DNA end favors TRBJ2-5, so the J call may be wrong. The germline CDR1 and CDR2 sequences are SEHNR and FQNEAQ (reference sequence). The CDR3 spans 15 residues. The CDR3: CASSPFSASGETQYF. In DNA form, the CDR3 reads TGTGCCAGCAGCCCGTTCTCGGCTAGCGGGGAGACCCAGTACTTC.

This rearrangement joins TRBV12-3 or TRBV12-4 to TRBJ1-1; TRBD1 matches 7 bases. Germline trimming cut 4 bases from V and 4 bases from J; bases unmatched to any gene: 12. The CDR3 covers 16 residues. As DNA, the CDR3 is TGTGCCAGCAGTTCCGAGCTCAGGGGGTCTGGCACTGAAGCTTTCTTT. Translation gives CASSSELRGSGTEAFF.

V gene TRBV28 combines with J gene TRBJ1-2; possibly TRBD1 for D (5 bases). There are 12 residues in the CDR3. CDR1 MDHEN and CDR2 SYDVKM come from the germline V gene. The V end was cut by 8 bases, the J end by 4 bases, with 11 bases between. The CDR3 here is CASLAGVYGYTF. The CDR3 DNA reads TGTGCCAGCTTGGCGGGGGTCTATGGCTACACCTTC.

This chain joins TRBV6-5 and TRBJ2-7; perhaps D is TRBD1 or TRBD2 (5 bases each). The germline CDR1 and CDR2 sequences are MNHEY and SVGAGI. V was shortened by 2 bases and J by 4 bases, with 15 bases between the two germline ends. CDR3 length: 15 residues. CDR3 nucleotide sequence: TGTGCCAGCAGTTACGGGACGTACGCCCAGTACGAGCAGTACTTC. It is translated as CASSYGTYAQYEQYF.

This clonotype has only a few counts. Written as DNA, the CDR3 is TGTGCCTGGAGTGTATCCGGACGGATAAGGGATACGCAGTATTTT. This sequence encodes CAWSVSGRIRDTQYF. The J gene is TRBJ2-3, the V gene TRBV30, with D unclear. The V end was cut by 0 bases, the J end by 6 bases, with 16 bases between. There are 15 residues in the CDR3. CDR1 and CDR2 (germline): GTSNPN, SVGIG (reference sequence).

The rearrangement links TRBV20-1 to TRBJ2-1; 9 bases agree with TRBD2. The J call may be wrong; the DNA end is better matched by TRBJ2-7. There are 14 residues in the CDR3. Germline values: CDR1 DFQATT, CDR2 SNEGSKA (reference sequence). Written as DNA, the CDR3 is TGCAGTGCTAGTAGGACTAGCGCCCACAATGAGCAGTACTTC. Residues: CSASRTSAHNEQYF.

The chain couples TRBV23-1 to TRBJ1-5, with unresolved D. TRBV23-1 is an open reading frame, and its role is uncertain. The CDR3 covers 8 residues. V shed 10 bases and J shed 11 bases, with 6 bases lying between them. For the CDR3, the DNA is TGCGCCACCGGGACCCAGCATTTT. Its translation is CATGTQHF.

The rearrangement uses TRBV12-3 or TRBV12-4 and TRBJ1-2; TRBD1 aligns across 10 bases. V lost 3 bases, J lost 1 base, and 11 bases stayed unmatched. This CDR3 is 18 amino acids long. DNA for the CDR3: TGTGCCAGCAGTTTTCTAGGGGACAGGGGACTTTATAACTATGGCTACACCTTC. Its protein product is CASSFLGDRGLYNYGYTF.

In its sample, this clonotype was seen a few times. The V gene is TRBV7-2, the J gene TRBJ2-3, with 16 bases matching TRBD2. V trimming: 2 bases; J trimming: 3 bases; junction bases outside the gene matches: 8. From germline, CDR1 is SGHTA and CDR2 FQGNSA. The CDR3 loop spans 19 amino acids. As DNA, the CDR3 is TGTGCCAGCAGCTTAAGAGGGACTAGCGGGAGGGGAAGGACAGATACGCAGTATTTT. Amino acids: CASSLRGTSGRGRTDTQYF. The full variable domain, in which reference TRBV7-2 and TRBJ2-3 provide the parts outside the CDR3, is GAGVSQSPSNKVTEKGKDVELRCDPISGHTALYWYRQSLGQGLEFLIYFQGNSAPDKSGLPSDRFSAERTGGSVSTLTIQRTQQEDSAVYLCASSLRGTSGRGRTDTQYFGPGTRLTVL.

This clonotype was found many times. The V call is TRBV6-4, the J call TRBJ2-3; D gene unclear. V was clipped by 3 bases and J by 4 bases, with 14 bases between them. Germline CDR1 and CDR2: MRHNA and SNTAGT. The CDR3 consists of 15 residues. The CDR3 reads CASSERPEGSDTQYF. DNA of the CDR3: TGTGCCAGCAGTGAGAGGCCAGAAGGTTCAGATACGCAGTATTTT.

This clonotype has more than one count but fewer than ten. J is TRBJ2-1 and V is TRBV3-1; D ambiguous. CDR3 length equals 12 residues. Germline V lookup: CDR1 LGHDT, CDR2 YNNKEL (reference sequence). Trimming cost V 2 bases and J 9 bases, with 8 bases left between them. CDR3 sequence reads: CASSQWTREQFF. DNA for the CDR3: TGTGCCAGCAGCCAATGGACGCGTGAGCAGTTCTTC.

The sample holds a few counts of this clonotype. The genes are TRBV6-2 or TRBV6-3 and TRBJ2-7; possibly TRBD1 or TRBD2 for D (5 bases each). Germline CDR1 reads MNHEY; CDR2 reads SVGEGT. This CDR3 is built from 13 residues. Trimming took 8 bases from V and 2 from J, leaving 13 bases between them. This CDR3 reads CASGRDQTYEQYF. The CDR3 DNA is TGTGCCAGCGGACGGGACCAGACCTACGAGCAGTACTTC.

CDR3: CASSLRGAQNTQYF. The CDR3, as DNA: TGTGCCAGCAGTTTACGGGGGGCGCAAAATACGCAGTATTTT. The chain carries TRBV12-3 or TRBV12-4 and TRBJ2-3, with a weak D call TRBD2 (7 bases). V was trimmed by 2 bases and J by 7 bases, leaving 13 bases between them. The CDR3 has 14 amino acids.